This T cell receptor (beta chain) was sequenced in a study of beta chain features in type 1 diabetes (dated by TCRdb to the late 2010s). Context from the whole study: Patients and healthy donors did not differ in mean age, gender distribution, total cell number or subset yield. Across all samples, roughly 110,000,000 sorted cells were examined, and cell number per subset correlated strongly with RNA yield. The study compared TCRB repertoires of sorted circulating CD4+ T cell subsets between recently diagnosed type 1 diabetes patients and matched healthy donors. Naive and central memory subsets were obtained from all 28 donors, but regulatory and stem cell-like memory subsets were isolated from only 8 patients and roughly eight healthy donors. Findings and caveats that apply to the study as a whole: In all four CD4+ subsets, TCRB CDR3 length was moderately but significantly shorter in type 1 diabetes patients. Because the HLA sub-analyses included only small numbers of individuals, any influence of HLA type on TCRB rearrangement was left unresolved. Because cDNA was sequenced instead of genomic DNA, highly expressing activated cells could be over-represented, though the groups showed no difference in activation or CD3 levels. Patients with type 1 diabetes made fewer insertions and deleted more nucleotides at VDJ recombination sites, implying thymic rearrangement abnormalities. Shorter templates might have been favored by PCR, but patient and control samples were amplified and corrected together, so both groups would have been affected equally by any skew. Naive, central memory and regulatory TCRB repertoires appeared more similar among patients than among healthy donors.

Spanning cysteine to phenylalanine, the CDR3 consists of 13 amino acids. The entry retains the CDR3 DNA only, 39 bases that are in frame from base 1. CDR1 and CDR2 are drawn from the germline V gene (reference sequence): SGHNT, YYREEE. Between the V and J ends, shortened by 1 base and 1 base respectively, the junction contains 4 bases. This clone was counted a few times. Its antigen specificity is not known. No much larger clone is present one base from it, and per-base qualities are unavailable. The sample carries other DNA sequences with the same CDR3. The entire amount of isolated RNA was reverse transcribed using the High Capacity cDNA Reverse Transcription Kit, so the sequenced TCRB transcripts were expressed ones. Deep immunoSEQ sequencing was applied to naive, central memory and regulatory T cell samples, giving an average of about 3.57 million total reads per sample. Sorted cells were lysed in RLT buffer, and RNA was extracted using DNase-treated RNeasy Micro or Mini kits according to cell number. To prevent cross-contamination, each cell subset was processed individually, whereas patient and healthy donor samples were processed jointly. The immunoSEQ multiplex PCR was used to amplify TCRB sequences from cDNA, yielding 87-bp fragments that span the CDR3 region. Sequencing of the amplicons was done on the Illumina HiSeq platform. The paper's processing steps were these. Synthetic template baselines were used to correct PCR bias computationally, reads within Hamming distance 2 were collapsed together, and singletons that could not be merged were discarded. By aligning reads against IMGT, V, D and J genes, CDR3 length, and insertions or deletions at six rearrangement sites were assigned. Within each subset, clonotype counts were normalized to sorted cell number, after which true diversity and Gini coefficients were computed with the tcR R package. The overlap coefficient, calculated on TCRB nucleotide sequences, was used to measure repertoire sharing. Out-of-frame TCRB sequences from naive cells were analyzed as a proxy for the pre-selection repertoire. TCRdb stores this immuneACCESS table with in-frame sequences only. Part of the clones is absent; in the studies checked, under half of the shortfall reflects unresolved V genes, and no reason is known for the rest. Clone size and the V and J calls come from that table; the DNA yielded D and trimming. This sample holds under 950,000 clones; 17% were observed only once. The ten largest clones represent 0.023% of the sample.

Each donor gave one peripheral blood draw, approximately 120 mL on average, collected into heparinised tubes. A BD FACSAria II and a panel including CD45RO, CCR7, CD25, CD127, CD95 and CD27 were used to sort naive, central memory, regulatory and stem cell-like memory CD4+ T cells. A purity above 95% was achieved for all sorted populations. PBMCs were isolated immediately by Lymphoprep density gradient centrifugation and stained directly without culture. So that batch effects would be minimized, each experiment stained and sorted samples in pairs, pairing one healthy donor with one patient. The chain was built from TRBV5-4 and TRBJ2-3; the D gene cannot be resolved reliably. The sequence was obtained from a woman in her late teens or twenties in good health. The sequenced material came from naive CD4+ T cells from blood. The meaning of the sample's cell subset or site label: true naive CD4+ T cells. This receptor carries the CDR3 CASSLTGTDTQYF. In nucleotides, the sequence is TGTGCCAGCAGCTTGACCGGCACAGATACGCAGTATTTT.